This T cell receptor (beta chain) was captured by sequencing in a study of blood T cell repertoires in COVID-19. The protocol was immunoSEQ multiplex PCR, while the TCRdb copy is restricted to in-frame clones and leaves out a portion. The sample has tens of thousands of clones; around 90% are singletons. This CDR3 has 17 amino acids. Trimming stripped 7 bases from V and 5 bases from J, with 22 bases between. Germline values: CDR1 KGHDR, CDR2 SFDVKD. The source of this sequence is a middle-aged man with acute or convalescent COVID-19. The chain has TRBV24-1 and TRBJ1-4, with D possibly matching TRBD1 (6 bases). The sample was peripheral blood. This chain's CDR3 is CATREKYNRVENEKLFF. CDR3 DNA sequence: TGTGCCACCAGGGAAAAGTACAACAGGGTCGAGAATGAAAAACTGTTTTTT.